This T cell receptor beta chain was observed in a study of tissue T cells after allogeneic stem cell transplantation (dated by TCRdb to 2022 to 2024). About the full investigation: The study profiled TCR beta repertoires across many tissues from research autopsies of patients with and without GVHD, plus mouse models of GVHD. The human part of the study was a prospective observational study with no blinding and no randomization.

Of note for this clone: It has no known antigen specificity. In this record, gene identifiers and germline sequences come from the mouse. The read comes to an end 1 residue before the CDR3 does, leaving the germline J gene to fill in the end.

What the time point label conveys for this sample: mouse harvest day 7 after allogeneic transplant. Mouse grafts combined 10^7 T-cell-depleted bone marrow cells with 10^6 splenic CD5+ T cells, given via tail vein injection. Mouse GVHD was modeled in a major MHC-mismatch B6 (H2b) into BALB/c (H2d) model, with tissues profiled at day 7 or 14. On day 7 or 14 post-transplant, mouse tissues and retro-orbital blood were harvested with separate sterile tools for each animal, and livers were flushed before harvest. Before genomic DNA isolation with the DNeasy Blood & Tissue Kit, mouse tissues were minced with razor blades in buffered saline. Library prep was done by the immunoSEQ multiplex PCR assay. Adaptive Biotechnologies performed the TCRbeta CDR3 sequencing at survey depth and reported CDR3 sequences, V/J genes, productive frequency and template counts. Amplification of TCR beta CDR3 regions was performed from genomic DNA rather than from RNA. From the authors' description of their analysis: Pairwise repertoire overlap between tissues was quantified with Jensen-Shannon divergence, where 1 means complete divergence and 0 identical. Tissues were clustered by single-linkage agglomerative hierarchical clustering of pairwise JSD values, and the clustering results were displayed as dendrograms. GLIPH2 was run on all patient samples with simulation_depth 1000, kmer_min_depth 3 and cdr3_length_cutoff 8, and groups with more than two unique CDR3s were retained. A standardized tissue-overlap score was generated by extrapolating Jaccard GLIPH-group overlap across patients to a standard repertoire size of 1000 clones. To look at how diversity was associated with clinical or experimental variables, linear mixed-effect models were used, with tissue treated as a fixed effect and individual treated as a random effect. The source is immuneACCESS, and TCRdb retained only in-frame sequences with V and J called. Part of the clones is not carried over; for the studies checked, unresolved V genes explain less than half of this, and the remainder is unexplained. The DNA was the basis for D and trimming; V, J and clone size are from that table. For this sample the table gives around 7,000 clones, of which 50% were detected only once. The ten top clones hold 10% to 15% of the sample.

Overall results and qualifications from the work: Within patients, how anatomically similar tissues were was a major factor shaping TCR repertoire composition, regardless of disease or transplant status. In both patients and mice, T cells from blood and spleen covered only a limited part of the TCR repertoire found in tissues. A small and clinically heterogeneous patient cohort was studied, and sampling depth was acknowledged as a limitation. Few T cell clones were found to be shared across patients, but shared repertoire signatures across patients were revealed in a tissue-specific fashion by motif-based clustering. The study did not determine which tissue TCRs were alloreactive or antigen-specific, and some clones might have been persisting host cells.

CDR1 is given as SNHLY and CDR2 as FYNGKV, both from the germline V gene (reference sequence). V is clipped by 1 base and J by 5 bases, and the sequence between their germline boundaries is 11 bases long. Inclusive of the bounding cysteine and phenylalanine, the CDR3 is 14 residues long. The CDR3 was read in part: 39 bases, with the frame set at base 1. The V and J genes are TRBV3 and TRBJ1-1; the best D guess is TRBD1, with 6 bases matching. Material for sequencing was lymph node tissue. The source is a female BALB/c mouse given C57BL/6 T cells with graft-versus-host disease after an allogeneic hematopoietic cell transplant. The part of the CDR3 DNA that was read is TGTGCCAGCAGCTTAGGGGGGGCCGGAACAGAAGTCTTC. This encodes CASSLGGAGTEVF. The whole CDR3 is CASSLGGAGTEVFF. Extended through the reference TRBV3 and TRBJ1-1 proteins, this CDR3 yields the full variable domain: GPKVLQIPSHQIIDMGQMVTLNCDPVSNHLYFYWYKQILGQQMEFLVNFYNGKVMEKSKLFKDQFSVERPDGSYFTLKIQPTALEDSAVYFCASSLGGAGTEVFFGKGTRLTVV.